The T cell receptor (beta chain) under discussion was sequenced for a study of spatial heterogeneity in lung cancer. Study-level findings and limits: Ubiquitous expanded tumor TCRs were seen in blood more at resection than at follow-up.

A word on this clonotype: Its antigen remains unknown.

Every individual TCR cDNA molecule carried its own unique molecular identifier, which allowed correction of PCR and sequencing errors. Using its own MiXCR run on the 5' RACE reads, TCRdb lists one record per CDR3 protein. The data contain over 50,000 distinct CDR3 sequences, about 8% of them singletons. Stated time point: sample taken at primary tumor resection. Unsorted whole RNA samples from tumor, nontumor lung or frozen PBMC were sequenced. The V end lost 5 bases, the J end lost 8 bases, and 14 bases lay between the germline ends. Germline assignment: CDR1 SGHTA and CDR2 FQGNSA. There are 13 residues in the CDR3.

Sequenced material: PBMCs, taken at surgery. This receptor was identified in a female donor with early-stage non-small cell lung cancer. V gene TRBV7-2 combines with J gene TRBJ2-3; D gene ambiguous. CDR3 region: CASSPGPSGTQYF. The DNA of the CDR3 is TGTGCCAGCAGCCCCGGGCCCTCGGGTACGCAGTATTTT.